A single sample gave rise to the 20 T cell receptor beta chains below, sequenced in a study of EBV T-cell therapy then PD-1 blockade in nasopharyngeal carcinoma. Stated treatment: AdE1-LMPpoly-expanded autologous EBV-specific T-cell therapy followed by anti-PD-1 nivolumab. Antigens of these TCRs are unknown. Only in-frame clones appear in the TCRdb table, and some are missing; sequencing was by immunoSEQ multiplex PCR. The sample lists about 17,000 clones; around 80% were seen once. The material was CD8+ T cells from blood, obtained at day 0 from a patient whose treatment included autologous EBV-specific T cells and nivolumab. The receptors come from a man aged 40-50 years with nasopharyngeal carcinoma.

This clone came up a few times. The chain is built from TRBV9 and TRBJ2-5; possibly TRBD1 or TRBD2 for D (7 bases each). This CDR3 has 14 residues. Trimming shortened V by 4 bases and J by 4 bases, and 14 bases separated the two germline ends. The V gene's germline CDR1 is SGDLS and CDR2 YYNGEE. The CDR3 DNA follows: TGTGCCAGCAGCCCAGGGGGGGTAGGAGAGACCCAGTACTTC. Protein sequence: CASSPGGVGETQYF.

The rearrangement uses TRBV4-3 and TRBJ1-4, with TRBD1 matching 8 bases. With V trimmed by 0 bases and J by 16 bases, 10 bases remained unmatched. The CDR3 has 14 residues. Germline lookup yields CDR1 LGHNA and CDR2 YSLEER. The CDR3 sequence: CASSQDGTGLGEFF. In DNA form, the CDR3 reads TGCGCCAGCAGCCAAGATGGGACAGGCCTCGGGGAGTTTTTT.

The chain combines TRBV6-2 or TRBV6-3 with TRBJ2-3; TRBD2 aligns across 8 bases. Trimming took 2 bases from V and 4 from J; bases not matched to a gene: 2. The CDR3 runs to 14 residues. CDR1 is MNHEY, CDR2 SVGEGT, per germline. CDR3 protein: CASSYGGGSDTQYF. Here the CDR3 DNA reads TGTGCCAGCAGTTACGGCGGGGGGTCAGATACGCAGTATTTT.

Notes on this clone: A read error is possible here, since a much larger clone lies one base away. V usage is TRBV6-2 or TRBV6-3 and J usage is TRBJ1-5, with 7 bases fitting TRBD1. CDR1 and CDR2 (germline): MNHEY, SVGEGT. CDR3 length: 14 residues. Trimming at V came to 6 bases and at J to 2 bases, leaving 4 bases not matched to a gene. Written as DNA, the CDR3 is TGTGCCAGCAGCCCCGGGACAGGCAATCAGCCCCAGCATTTT. The encoded protein is CASSPGTGNQPQHF.

The chain employs TRBV4-1 and TRBJ2-3; 8 bases fit TRBD1. This CDR3 comprises 17 residues. The V gene's germline CDR1 is MGHRA and CDR2 YSYEKL. The V gene end was trimmed by 0 bases and the J gene end by 3 bases; junction bases not matched to a gene: 8. The CDR3 spells CASSQDRGYRGTDTQYF. The CDR3 region has the DNA TGCGCCAGCAGCCAAGATCGTGGTTACAGGGGGACAGATACGCAGTATTTT.

The chain's CDR3 is CASSRDRGQSNQPQHF. Here the CDR3 DNA reads TGTGCCAGCAGTCGGGACAGGGGGCAAAGCAATCAGCCCCAGCATTTT. The chain carries TRBV27 and TRBJ1-5, with 12 nucleotides matching TRBD1. V dropped 5 bases and J dropped 1; count of bases not matched to a gene: 3. Germline V lookup: CDR1 MNHEY, CDR2 SMNVEV (reference sequence). The length of the CDR3 is 16 residues.

This rearrangement joins TRBV14 to TRBJ2-1; a possible D gene is TRBD1 (6 bases). V was pared by 4 bases and J by 7 bases, with 11 bases between. The CDR3 has 13 residues. Per germline, CDR1 SGHDN and CDR2 FVKESK. In DNA form, the CDR3 reads TGTGCCAGCAGCCCCCGTAGGGGGAATGAGCAGTTCTTC. Amino acids: CASSPRRGNEQFF.

The gene calls are TRBV28 and TRBJ1-5; no reliable D call. The CDR3 loop spans 11 amino acids. V gave up 5 bases and J gave up 4 bases, with 3 bases separating them. Germline CDR1 is MDHEN and CDR2 is SYDVKM. Here the CDR3 reads CASSPNQPQHF. The CDR3 region has the DNA TGTGCCAGCAGTCCAAATCAGCCCCAGCATTTT.

For the CDR3, the DNA is TGTGCCAGCAGCTTGTGGGGGGGCTCCTACAATGAGCAGTTCTTC. It is translated as CASSLWGGSYNEQFF. This chain uses TRBV5-4 with TRBJ2-1; 7 bases fit TRBD2. The trim removed 1 base at V and 0 bases at J, leaving 1 base unmatched. Germline values: CDR1 SGHNT, CDR2 YYREEE (reference sequence). This CDR3 comprises 15 residues.

The chain has TRBV6-2 or TRBV6-3 and TRBJ1-6; D is unclear. The V gene lost 4 bases and the J gene lost 2 bases, with 12 bases spanning the gap. Germline V gives CDR1 MNHEY, CDR2 SVGEGT. The CDR3 is 16 amino acids. This chain's CDR3 is CASSFSVTTYNSPLHF. CDR3 in DNA: TGTGCCAGCAGTTTTTCAGTAACCACCTATAATTCACCCCTCCACTTT.

The chain couples TRBV13 to TRBJ1-4, with 7 bases matching TRBD1. The CDR3 runs to 13 residues. The V and J ends lost 2 bases and 8 bases, in that order; junction bases with no gene match: 2. The germline CDR1 and CDR2 sequences are PRHDT and FYEKMQ (reference sequence). CDR3 sequence reads: CASSLQGGEKLFF. CDR3 coding DNA: TGTGCCAGCAGCTTACAGGGGGGGGAAAAACTGTTTTTT. Variable domain in full (rest from reference TRBV13 and TRBJ1-4): AAGVIQSPRHLIKEKRETATLKCYPIPRHDTVYWYQQGPGQDPQFLISFYEKMQSDKGSIPDRFSAQQFSDYHSELNMSSLELGDSALYFCASSLQGGEKLFFGSGTQLSVL.

The chain uses TRBV21-1 and TRBJ1-1; TRBD1, as called in the table, went unchecked against the DNA. TRBV21-1 is listed as a pseudogene. The CDR3 contains 19 residues. The CDR3 DNA sequence: TGTGCCAGCAGCAAAGAACCTCCGCCGATGCAGGTGACGAACACTGAAGCTTTCTTT. Translation: CASSKEPPPMQVTNTEAFF.

This clone has a single count. The chain links TRBV3-1 (or the pseudogene TRBV3-2) to TRBJ2-5; D may be TRBD1 (6 bases). The V end was cut by 0 bases, the J end by 4 bases, with 12 bases between. Germline V CDR1 and CDR2: LGHDT, YNNKEL (reference sequence). The CDR3 has 15 amino acids. CDR3 DNA: TGTGCCAGCAGCCAAGATGGGGGCTACTTAGAGACCCAGTACTTC. Its translation is CASSQDGGYLETQYF.

This clone showed up just a few times. V usage is TRBV5-4 and J usage is TRBJ2-5, with TRBD1 identical over 7 bases. CDR3 size: 13 residues. J lost 3 bases, V lost 6 bases, and 5 bases had no gene match. Looked up from germline, CDR1 is SGHNT and CDR2 is YYREEE (reference sequence). The CDR3 nucleotides read TGTGCCAGCACCTACGACAGGGAAGAGACCCAGTACTTC. Translating it yields CASTYDREETQYF.

The chain uses TRBV4-3 and TRBJ1-1; D uncertain. Trimming stripped 0 bases from V and 1 base from J, with 12 bases between. CDR3 size: 16 residues. CDR1 is LGHNA and CDR2 is YSLEER in the germline V gene. The CDR3 here is CASSQDHWTENTEAFF. The CDR3 DNA is TGCGCCAGCAGCCAAGATCATTGGACGGAGAACACTGAAGCTTTCTTT.

V and J are TRBV5-1 and TRBJ2-7; 9 nucleotides align to TRBD1. Germline V gene lookup returns CDR1 SGHRS and CDR2 YFSETQ. CDR3 size: 15 residues. With 3 bases clipped from V and 3 bases from J, the junction kept 7 bases outside the gene matches. CDR3 protein: CASSWRTGEGYEQYF. The CDR3, as DNA: TGCGCCAGCAGCTGGCGGACAGGGGAGGGCTACGAGCAGTACTTC.

The chain uses TRBV5-1 and TRBJ1-1; TRBD1 agrees at 8 bases. CDR1 and CDR2 from the germline V gene are SGHRS and YFSETQ. There are 13 residues in the CDR3. Trimming removed 0 bases from V and 7 bases from J; junction bases left unmatched: 2. CDR3 sequence reads: CASSLDRGIEAFF. Here the CDR3 DNA reads TGCGCCAGCAGCTTGGACAGGGGGATTGAAGCTTTCTTT.

V usage is TRBV9 and J usage is TRBJ2-7; tentatively, D is TRBD1 or TRBD2 (5 bases each). Looked up from germline, CDR1 is SGDLS and CDR2 is YYNGEE. The V end lost 3 bases, the J end lost 3 bases, and 7 bases lay between the germline ends. This CDR3 has 12 amino acids. CDR3 in DNA: TGTGCCAGCAGCGGGGACGGCTACGAGCAGTACTTC. The encoded protein is CASSGDGYEQYF.

The chain recombines TRBV5-1 with TRBJ2-7; tentatively, D is TRBD1 (6 bases). The CDR3 loop spans 14 amino acids. Germline CDR1 SGHRS, CDR2 YFSETQ. Trimming left V 2 bases short and J 2 bases short, with 11 bases between. Here the CDR3 DNA reads TGCGCCAGCAGCTTTACAGGGCCCCCCTACGAGCAGTACTTC. This encodes CASSFTGPPYEQYF. The whole variable domain, filled in from reference TRBV5-1 and TRBJ2-7, reads KAGVTQTPRYLIKTRGQQVTLSCSPISGHRSVSWYQQTPGQGLQFLFEYFSETQRNKGNFPGRFSGRQFSNSRSEMNVSTLELGDSALYLCASSFTGPPYEQYFGPGTRLTVT.

This chain uses TRBV7-9 with TRBJ2-7, with 12 positions matching TRBD2. V dropped 7 bases and J dropped 5; count of bases not matched to a gene: 12. Germline CDR1 SEHNR, CDR2 FQNEAQ (reference sequence). CDR3 length equals 16 residues. CDR3 amino acids: CASTRLASGGAHEQYF. CDR3 bases: TGTGCCAGCACCCGGTTGGCTAGCGGGGGGGCCCACGAGCAGTACTTC.